The sequence of this T cell receptor beta chain was determined in a study of vaccination and CD4 T cells after COVID-19. Study in general: Two doses of either BNT162b2 or mRNA-1273 vaccine were given to participants. The cells were exposed to overlapping spike peptides originating from SARS-CoV-2, HCoV-NL63, HCoV-OC43 and HCoV-229E for stimulation. Study-level findings and limits: Apart from involving relatively few convalescent patients, the work omitted early post-infection timepoints.

Germline CDR1 SGDLS, CDR2 YYNGEE. The CDR3 is 15 amino acids. With the Oncomine TCR Beta short-read assay, DNA from cultured CD4+ T cells was sequenced. Scientists extracted genomic DNA from CD4+ T cells grown in culture. TCRdb reprocessed the PCR reads via MiXCR and lists one record per CDR3 protein. The sample records 9,000 to 15,000 distinct CDR3 sequences, roughly three fifths being singletons. Noted treatment: roughly nine-day PBMC culture with coronavirus spike peptide pools or control peptides (ViraFEST assay). As regards this clonotype: What it recognizes is unknown. One junction end does not reproduce the germline sequence, and a read error may be involved.

Source material: CD4+ T cells from blood, cultured in vitro. The J gene is TRBJ1-6, the V gene TRBV9; 9 bases match TRBD1. This receptor was obtained from a human donor who had recovered from COVID-19. The CDR3 DNA reads as TGTACCAGCAGCGACGCCGGGACAGGGCATTCACCCCTCCACTTT. It translates to CTSSDAGTGHSPLHF.